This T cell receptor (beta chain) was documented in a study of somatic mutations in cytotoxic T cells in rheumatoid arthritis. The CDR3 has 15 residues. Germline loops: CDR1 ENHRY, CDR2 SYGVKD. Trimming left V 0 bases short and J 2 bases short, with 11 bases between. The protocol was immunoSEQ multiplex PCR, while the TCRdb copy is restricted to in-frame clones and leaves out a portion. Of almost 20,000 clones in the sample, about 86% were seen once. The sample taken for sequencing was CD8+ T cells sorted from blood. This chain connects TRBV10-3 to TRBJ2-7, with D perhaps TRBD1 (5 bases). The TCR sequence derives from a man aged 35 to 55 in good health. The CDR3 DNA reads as TGTGCCATCAGTGAGTCCACAGGATTAGCCTACGAGCAGTACTTC. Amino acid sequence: CAISESTGLAYEQYF.